The clone carrying this TCR beta chain was detected ten times or more. The CDR3 totals 16 residues. CDR1 is KGHDR and CDR2 is SFDVKD in the germline V gene. The trim removed 7 bases at V and 7 bases at J, leaving 13 bases unmatched. The sample belongs to a study of molecular identifiers for immune sequencing clone quantification. At the level of the study: Four of five RNA aliquots from approximately 22,000 or 94,000 naive CD8 T cells were sequenced.

Generation of bulk TCR libraries relied on previously described methods and listed TCR primers. TCRdb fed the PCR reads into MiXCR, producing one record per CDR3 protein. The table shows tens of thousands of distinct CDR3 sequences, with 15% to 20% occurring only once. The sample comprised naive CD8+ T cells from blood, with Jurkat cell RNA spiked in. Subset noted: FACS-sorted CD8+CD4-CCR7+CD45RA+ naive T cells. The sequence came from a human donor in good health. Some libraries in this study had Jurkat cell RNA spiked in. The chain couples TRBV24-1 to TRBJ2-1; 9 bases agree with TRBD2. Here the CDR3 reads CATRVGREGPRNEQFF. The CDR3, as DNA: TGTGCCACCAGGGTAGGGCGGGAGGGCCCTCGGAATGAGCAGTTCTTC.